This passage covers 28 T cell receptor beta chains from one sample sequenced in a study of breast tumors, draining lymph nodes, adjacent tissues. MiXCR, applied by TCRdb to the multiplex PCR reads, yields one record per CDR3 protein. The sample comprises around 25,000 distinct CDR3 sequences, approximately 20% of which are singletons, and roughly 13% rests with the top ten. Material for sequencing was breast tumor tissue. These receptors were collected from a female donor with breast cancer. Some clones in this sample may be carry-over from other donors' samples.

This clonotype was observed many times. V usage is TRBV24-1 and J usage is TRBJ1-2, with D possibly matching TRBD1 (5 bases). Trimming took off 2 bases at V and 2 bases at J, with 11 bases between the two ends. CDR1 and CDR2 from the germline V gene are KGHDR and SFDVKD. The CDR3 is made up of 15 amino acids. CDR3 loop: CATSDSQGRNYGYTF. CDR3 bases: TGTGCCACCAGTGATTCCCAGGGACGGAACTATGGCTACACCTTC.

Sample share makes this clonotype medium-sized. The J gene is TRBJ1-6, the V gene TRBV19, with D maybe TRBD1 (5 bases). Trimming left V 3 bases short and J 6 bases short, with 21 bases between. Germline assignment: CDR1 LNHDA and CDR2 SQIVND (reference sequence). The CDR3 contains 18 residues. DNA for the CDR3: TGTGCCAGTAGTATTGGGACCTCGACTAAGGGGTTTAATTCACCCCTCCACTTT. Translated, it gives CASSIGTSTKGFNSPLHF.

The table lists this clonotype with a count of one. The chain links TRBV7-8 to TRBJ1-1; tentatively, D is TRBD1 (5 bases). The CDR3 covers 14 residues. The V gene's germline CDR1 is SGHVS and CDR2 FQNEAQ. V gave up 0 bases and J gave up 10 bases, with 15 bases separating them. The CDR3 spells CASSLATRSGVAFF. In nucleotides, the CDR3 is TGTGCCAGCAGCTTAGCGACAAGATCGGGGGTAGCTTTCTTT.

This clonotype was counted between two and nine times. In nucleotides, the CDR3 is TGCGCCAGCAGTGAGAGCCCCGACGGGGCCAATGGCTACACCTTC. Amino acids: CASSESPDGANGYTF. The chain uses TRBV10-1 and TRBJ1-2, with D tentatively TRBD1 (5 bases). Trimming shortened V by 2 bases and J by 6 bases, and 16 bases separated the two germline ends. CDR1 WNHNN and CDR2 SYGVQD come from the germline V gene (reference sequence). This CDR3 comprises 15 residues.

This clonotype is labeled medium-sized. The chain combines TRBV6-2 or TRBV6-3 with TRBJ1-4; D is uncertain. The germline V gene has CDR1 MNHEY and CDR2 SVGEGT. Trimming removed 6 bases at V and 2 bases at J, with 10 bases between. The CDR3 is made up of 14 amino acids. The CDR3 region has the DNA TGTGCCAGCAGCCGGACGGCTACTAATGAAAAACTGTTTTTT. Translated: CASSRTATNEKLFF.

This clonotype has a count of ten or more. V is TRBV19 and J is TRBJ1-2, with TRBD1 matching over 8 bases. V lost 7 bases to trimming and J lost 5 bases; unmatched junction nucleotides: 15. The V gene's germline CDR1 is LNHDA and CDR2 SQIVND (reference sequence). The CDR3 covers 16 residues. The CDR3 is CASNLAGGAGDYGYTF. CDR3 sequence (DNA): TGTGCCAGTAATCTGGCAGGGGGCGCAGGTGATTATGGCTACACCTTC.

This clonotype was observed many times. The chain's CDR3 is CASSLAGANSYEQYF. For the CDR3, the DNA is TGTGCCAGCTCACTGGCAGGGGCCAACTCCTACGAGCAGTACTTC. This chain joins TRBV18 and TRBJ2-7, with D possibly matching TRBD1 (6 bases). The CDR3 loop spans 15 amino acids. The V gene lost 4 bases and the J gene lost 0 bases, with 13 bases spanning the gap. Germline V lookup: CDR1 KGHSH, CDR2 LQKENI.

This clonotype was counted at least ten times. A junction end diverges from the germline sequence, so it may reflect a read error. The chain joins TRBV12-3 or TRBV12-4 to TRBJ2-5; 10 bases agree with TRBD2. The CDR3 covers 13 residues. Written as DNA, the CDR3 is TGTGCCAGCAGCAGGACTAGCGGAGGGCCCGAGTGCTTC. This sequence encodes CASSRTSGGPECF.

This chain connects TRBV30 to TRBJ1-1; 9 positions agree with TRBD1. V lost 1 base, J lost 6 bases, and 3 bases stayed unmatched. The CDR3 runs to 13 residues. The V gene's germline CDR1 is GTSNPN and CDR2 SVGIG (reference sequence). The CDR3 DNA is TGTGCCTGGAGTGGACAGGGGGAGGCTGAAGCTTTCTTT. Its translation: CAWSGQGEAEAFF.

This clonotype was observed many times. This chain connects TRBV7-2 to TRBJ2-1, with 13 bases aligning to TRBD2. Germline assignment: CDR1 SGHTA and CDR2 FQGNSA. J gave up 6 bases and V 1 base, and 3 bases lay outside the gene matches. The CDR3 covers 16 residues. The CDR3 is CASSLGGLAGTNEQFF. CDR3 DNA sequence: TGTGCCAGCAGCTTAGGGGGACTAGCGGGAACCAATGAGCAGTTCTTC.

In this sample, this clonotype turned up many times. The chain recombines TRBV24-1 with TRBJ2-1; 10 bases fit TRBD2. This CDR3 region has 16 residues. V lost 3 bases and J lost 1; bases outside the gene matches: 2. The germline CDR1 and CDR2 sequences are KGHDR and SFDVKD. The DNA for the CDR3 is TGTGCCACCAGTGATGAGACTAGCGGGTCCTACAATGAGCAGTTCTTC. It yields the protein CATSDETSGSYNEQFF.

This clonotype was seen many times. V is TRBV7-9 and J is TRBJ2-7; D is unresolved. Deletions cut 5 bases from V and 0 bases from J, with 5 bases between. This CDR3 region has 12 residues. In germline, CDR1 is SEHNR, CDR2 FQNEAQ (reference sequence). Written as DNA, the CDR3 is TGTGCCAGCAGCCCTACCTCCTACGAGCAGTACTTC. This codes for CASSPTSYEQYF.

On this clonotype: Germline and junction disagree at one end, which may indicate a read error. This chain joins TRBV5-1 and TRBJ1-1; D uncertain. This CDR3 has 13 amino acids. Germline CDR1 is SGHRS and CDR2 is YFSETQ. CDR3 protein: CASSFVRNAEAFF. DNA for the CDR3: TGCGCCAGCAGCTTTGTCAGGAACGCTGAAGCTTTCTTT.

This clonotype was picked up many times. The chain links TRBV20-1 to TRBJ1-2; no definite D call. Trimming removed 0 bases from V and 8 bases from J, with 25 bases in between. Germline CDR1 reads DFQATT; CDR2 reads SNEGSKA (reference sequence). The CDR3 loop spans 17 amino acids. The CDR3 sequence is CSARDTPWPAWIRGYTF. DNA of the CDR3: TGCAGTGCTAGAGATACCCCTTGGCCCGCCTGGATACGGGGCTACACCTTC.

This clonotype appeared many times. This rearrangement joins TRBV20-1 to TRBJ2-1; the D is unclear. V was pared by 3 bases and J by 6 bases, with 12 bases between. The CDR3 loop spans 13 amino acids. Germline V lookup: CDR1 DFQATT, CDR2 SNEGSKA (reference sequence). CDR3 sequence reads: CSASKPIVNEQFF. For the CDR3, the DNA is TGCAGTGCTAGTAAACCGATCGTCAATGAGCAGTTCTTC.

This clonotype was picked up many times. The V call is TRBV6-1, the J call TRBJ1-6; the D is unclear. V shed 8 bases and J shed 3 bases, with 14 bases lying between them. The CDR3 sequence is 15 residues long. CDR1 and CDR2 (germline): MNHNS, SASEGT. The CDR3 loop reads CASYGASFYNSPLHF. The CDR3 DNA reads TGTGCCAGCTATGGCGCTAGCTTCTATAATTCACCCCTCCACTTT.

The chain uses TRBV28 and TRBJ1-5; no clear D. This CDR3 region has 17 residues. Germline-derived CDR1 and CDR2 are MDHEN and SYDVKM. The V gene lost 2 bases and the J gene lost 0 bases, with 14 bases spanning the gap. For the CDR3, the DNA is TGTGCCAGCAGTTTACCCACCTGGGTCCCTAGCAATCAGCCCCAGCATTTT. It yields the protein CASSLPTWVPSNQPQHF.

In its sample, this clonotype was seen many times. The chain has TRBV30 and TRBJ2-7, with D tentatively TRBD1 or TRBD2 (7 bases each). Germline V lookup: CDR1 GTSNPN, CDR2 SVGIG (reference sequence). This CDR3 comprises 15 residues. Between the trimmed V and J ends, which lost 2 bases and 0 bases, there was a span of 14 bases. The CDR3 spells CAWSSGTDFSYEQYF. CDR3 in DNA: TGTGCCTGGAGTAGCGGGACAGACTTCTCCTACGAGCAGTACTTC.

The J gene is TRBJ2-3, the V gene TRBV5-4; 13 nucleotides agree with TRBD2. The ends lost 4 bases at V and 5 bases at J; junction bases unmatched: 7. Germline CDR1 and CDR2: SGHNT and YYREEE (reference sequence). The CDR3 is 16 amino acids. The CDR3 region is CASSTGLAGVKDTQYF. The CDR3, as DNA: TGTGCCAGCAGCACCGGACTAGCGGGAGTCAAAGATACGCAGTATTTT.

This clonotype was seen many times. This chain joins TRBV5-1 and TRBJ2-2, with 10 bases identical to TRBD2. The CDR3 length is 16 residues. Trimming took 0 bases from V and 5 from J; bases not matched to a gene: 4. Germline V gene data show CDR1 as SGHRS and CDR2 as YFSETQ. Here the CDR3 DNA reads TGCGCCAGCAGCTTGGTAGCGGGAGGTGAAACCGGGGAGCTGTTTTTT. Protein: CASSLVAGGETGELFF.

There are many counts of this clonotype. The gene calls are TRBV13 and TRBJ1-3; TRBD1 might be the D (6 bases). Germline values: CDR1 PRHDT, CDR2 FYEKMQ (reference sequence). Trimming cost V 6 bases and J 2 bases, with 14 bases left between them. This CDR3 has 15 residues. CDR3 coding DNA: TGTGCCAGCAGACTACAGGGTAGCGCTGGAAACACCATATATTTT. It encodes CASRLQGSAGNTIYF.

This clonotype has only a few counts. A read error may explain this, as a much larger clone is one base away. The CDR3 region has the DNA TGTGCCACCAGCAGAGATCCGAGACAGACAGAGACCCAGTACTTC. Residues: CATSRDPRQTETQYF. This chain connects TRBV15 to TRBJ2-5; possibly TRBD1 for D (5 bases). V was shortened by 0 bases and J by 4 bases, with 12 bases between the two germline ends. There are 15 residues in the CDR3. Germline CDR1 is LNHNV and CDR2 is YYDKDF (reference sequence).

This clonotype was seen a few times. The chain recombines TRBV6-1 with TRBJ2-6; the D call may be TRBD1 or TRBD2 (6 bases each). This CDR3 region has 17 residues. The V end lost 6 bases, the J end lost 0 bases, and 15 bases lay between the germline ends. Per the germline V gene, CDR1 is MNHNS and CDR2 is SASEGT. DNA for the CDR3: TGTGCCAGCAGGAGGGGGGTATTAGCCTCTGGGGCCAACGTCCTGACTTTC. It yields the protein CASRRGVLASGANVLTF.

The sample holds many counts of this clonotype. The chain links TRBV24-1 to TRBJ2-3, with D possibly being TRBD1 (5 bases). CDR1 is KGHDR and CDR2 is SFDVKD in the germline V gene. Deletions cut 7 bases from V and 2 bases from J, with 15 bases between. This CDR3 contains 15 residues. The CDR3 nucleotides are TGTGCCACCAGCGCGGACACCCCGGCCACAGATACGCAGTATTTT. Translated: CATSADTPATDTQYF.

This clonotype was seen at least ten times. The chain has TRBV11-2 and TRBJ2-3, with TRBD2 identical over 12 bases. CDR3 length: 17 residues. Germline V gives CDR1 SGHAT, CDR2 FQNNGV. V gave up 5 bases and J gave up 8 bases; unmatched junction bases: 14. The CDR3 sequence: CASSPPLLAGGPGTQYF. The CDR3 nucleotides read TGTGCCAGCAGCCCACCCCTGCTAGCGGGAGGGCCAGGTACGCAGTATTTT.

V is TRBV6-1 and J is TRBJ1-6, with 7 bases lining up with TRBD1. The CDR3 sequence is 14 residues long. Unmatched junction bases numbered 3, after V lost 3 bases and J lost 7 bases. The germline CDR1 and CDR2 sequences are MNHNS and SASEGT. The CDR3 protein is CASSDPGQNSPLHF. CDR3 bases: TGTGCCAGCAGTGACCCGGGACAGAATTCACCCCTCCACTTT.

This clonotype was counted a single time. The chain has TRBV6-5 and TRBJ2-7; D possibly uses TRBD1 or TRBD2 (5 bases each). Trimming took off 0 bases at V and 7 bases at J, with 25 bases between the two ends. The CDR3 runs to 18 residues. Germline values: CDR1 MNHEY, CDR2 SVGAGI. This CDR3 reads CASSYSAPGAGKSREQYF. CDR3 DNA: TGTGCCAGCAGTTACTCAGCCCCCGGGGCGGGCAAATCCAGAGAGCAGTACTTC.

This clonotype was detected ten times or more. The V gene is TRBV19, the J gene TRBJ1-6; possible D gene TRBD1, 6 bases. The CDR3 is made up of 14 amino acids. V was pared by 6 bases and J by 7 bases, with 13 bases between. Germline CDR1 is LNHDA and CDR2 is SQIVND (reference sequence). CDR3 region: CASSPDSWNSPLHF. The DNA for the CDR3 is TGTGCCAGTAGCCCGGACAGTTGGAATTCACCCCTCCACTTT.